This passage covers 4 T cell receptor beta chains from one sample sequenced in a study of blood T cell dynamics during melanoma immunotherapy. The method was immunoSEQ multiplex PCR; TCRdb's version includes in-frame clones alone and lacks a portion of them. The table has about 14,000 clones, 85% to 90% seen once; the top ten hold 6% to 7.5%. Time point described: pre-treatment baseline. The specimen was blood, collected from a patient treated with checkpoint blockade. The receptors were gathered from a human donor with melanoma.

The chain uses TRBV9 and TRBJ1-1, with a tentative D call TRBD1 (5 bases). The CDR3 runs to 16 residues. CDR1 is SGDLS and CDR2 is YYNGEE in the germline V gene. V lost 0 bases, J lost 1 base, and 13 bases lay in between. The DNA for the CDR3 is TGTGCCAGCAGCGTAGCGGGAGGGCAGGGGAACACTGAAGCTTTCTTT. Translated, it gives CASSVAGGQGNTEAFF.

This clone was detected once. The V gene is TRBV30, the J gene TRBJ2-2; 8 bases align to TRBD2. Germline V CDR1 and CDR2: GTSNPN, SVGIG (reference sequence). The CDR3 sequence is 18 residues long. J gave up 6 bases and V 0 bases, and 15 bases lay outside the gene matches. In DNA, the CDR3 is TGTGCCTGGAGTGTCGGCCGAGGGGCGGGGGGCACCGCCGGGGAGCTGTTTTTT. Translation: CAWSVGRGAGGTAGELFF.

The chain joins TRBV5-1 to TRBJ1-2, with 8 bases matching TRBD1. Unmatched junction bases numbered 2, after V lost 0 bases and J lost 1 base. This CDR3 comprises 15 residues. Germline loops: CDR1 SGHRS, CDR2 YFSETQ. The CDR3 reads CASSLGTGNNYGYTF. The CDR3 DNA follows: TGCGCCAGCAGCTTGGGGACAGGGAATAACTATGGCTACACCTTC.

This clone is termed medium-sized. CDR3 sequence: CATSRDVRGSSGGYTF. The CDR3 bases are TGTGCCACCAGCAGAGATGTCCGGGGCAGTTCGGGTGGCTACACCTTC. V gene TRBV15 combines with J gene TRBJ1-2, with D possibly being TRBD1 (5 bases). CDR1 is LNHNV, CDR2 YYDKDF, per germline (reference sequence). V lost 0 bases and J 7 bases, leaving 18 bases between the germline ends. This CDR3 contains 16 residues.